Listed below are T cell receptor beta chains from one sample, sequenced in a study of neurological immune-mediated disorders. TCRdb ran MiXCR on the 5' RACE reads and lists one entry per CDR3 protein. The sample holds tens of thousands of distinct CDR3 sequences, roughly 3.6% seen once. The sequencing input was PBMCs. These receptors were taken from a man aged 25 to 45 with multiple sclerosis. Each CDR3 is given with its conserved first and last residue. The order of the fields is D gene, V gene, clone size, J gene, CDR3 DNA, CDR3 protein. The D gene is left open where the match is weak. Clone size is stated in some rows and not others, as once, few, many or a class when expanded.

d_call: TRBD1
v_call: TRBV20-1
clone_size: many
j_call: TRBJ1-5
cdr3_nt: TGCAGTGCTAGTGGAGGGGACAGAGACAATCAGCCCCAGCATTTT
cdr3_aa: CSASGGDRDNQPQHF

d_call: TRBD2
v_call: TRBV20-1
clone_size: NA
j_call: TRBJ2-2
cdr3_nt: TGCAGTGCTATGACTAGCCAGAACACCGGGGAGCTGTTTTTT
cdr3_aa: CSAMTSQNTGELFF

d_call: TRBD2
v_call: TRBV5-1
clone_size: many
j_call: TRBJ2-1
cdr3_nt: TGCGCCAGCAGCTTGGGGGCTAGCGGGGGATCAAAGGGGCAGTTCTTC
cdr3_aa: CASSLGASGGSKGQFF

d_call: NA
v_call: TRBV5-8
clone_size: many
j_call: TRBJ1-2
cdr3_nt: TGTGCCAGCCACTTCGCGATGGACTCCATGGGCTATGGCTACACCTTC
cdr3_aa: CASHFAMDSMGYGYTF

d_call: NA
v_call: TRBV29-1
clone_size: many
j_call: TRBJ2-6
cdr3_nt: TGCAGCGTCTTAACTCGGACCGCCTCTGGGGCCAACGTCCTGACTTTC
cdr3_aa: CSVLTRTASGANVLTF

d_call: NA
v_call: TRBV20-1
clone_size: many
j_call: TRBJ2-3
cdr3_nt: TGCAGTGCTCGGAGGTTCAGGGAAAGTAGCACAGATACGCAGTATTTT
cdr3_aa: CSARRFRESSTDTQYF

d_call: NA
v_call: TRBV7-2
clone_size: many
j_call: TRBJ2-1
cdr3_nt: TGTGCCAGCAGCTTAGAGGGTAGGGTGGGGAATGAGCAGTTCTTC
cdr3_aa: CASSLEGRVGNEQFF

d_call: TRBD1
v_call: TRBV5-1
clone_size: many
j_call: TRBJ2-5
cdr3_nt: TGCGCCAGCAGCACTCTTGGACAGGGGGCTCGGGAGACCCAGTACTTC
cdr3_aa: CASSTLGQGARETQYF

d_call: NA
v_call: TRBV5-6
clone_size: few
j_call: TRBJ2-7
cdr3_nt: TGTGCCAGCAGCGAGGACCCGACTCGCTACGAGCAGTACTTC
cdr3_aa: CASSEDPTRYEQYF

d_call: NA
v_call: TRBV20-1
clone_size: few
j_call: TRBJ2-7
cdr3_nt: TGCAGTGCTAGACAGGGTTCGGCCTACGAGCAGTACTTC
cdr3_aa: CSARQGSAYEQYF